These 30 T cell receptor beta chains were sequenced from one sample in a study of CD8 T cells in Susac syndrome. cDNA came from about 0.5 to 1 ug RNA primed by random hexamers. One entry per CDR3 protein, called by TCRdb with MiXCR from the immunoSEQ multiplex PCR reads. This sample has roughly 140,000 distinct CDR3 sequences, with around 95% found just once. Sequenced: CD8+ T cells from PBMCs. The receptor set was obtained from a human donor with multiple sclerosis.

The chain carries TRBV3-1 and TRBJ1-5; no reliable D call. The CDR3 contains 15 residues. V lost 1 base and J 2 bases, leaving 9 bases between the germline ends. Germline values: CDR1 LGHDT, CDR2 YNNKEL (reference sequence). The CDR3 DNA reads as TGTGCCAGCAGCCAAGGTCGTGGGGGCAATCAGCCCCAGCATTTT. Its translation: CASSQGRGGNQPQHF.

The chain uses TRBV7-9 and TRBJ2-3; D is possibly TRBD2 (7 bases). Germline V gene data show CDR1 as SEHNR and CDR2 as FQNEAQ (reference sequence). Trimming cost V 0 bases and J 4 bases, with 17 bases left between them. This CDR3 contains 17 residues. This CDR3 is CASSLAEGGARADTQYF. The CDR3 nucleotides are TGTGCCAGCAGCTTAGCAGAAGGGGGGGCTAGGGCAGATACGCAGTATTTT. Using reference TRBV7-9 and TRBJ2-3 for the parts outside the CDR3, the full variable domain is DTGVSQNPRHKITKRGQNVTFRCDPISEHNRLYWYRQTLGQGPEFLTYFQNEAQLEKSRLLSDRFSAERPKGSFSTLEIQRTEQGDSAMYLCASSLAEGGARADTQYFGPGTRLTVL.

The gene calls are TRBV9 and TRBJ2-5; 7 nucleotides agree with TRBD1. The V gene end was trimmed by 3 bases and the J gene end by 2 bases; junction bases not matched to a gene: 4. This CDR3 is built from 14 residues. Germline V gene lookup returns CDR1 SGDLS and CDR2 YYNGEE. CDR3 sequence: CASSAGDRQETQYF. The CDR3 nucleotides are TGTGCCAGCAGCGCCGGGGACAGACAAGAGACCCAGTACTTC. The full variable domain, in which reference TRBV9 and TRBJ2-5 provide the parts outside the CDR3, is DSGVTQTPKHLITATGQRVTLRCSPRSGDLSVYWYQQSLDQGLQFLIQYYNGEERAKGNILERFSAQQFPDLHSELNLSSLELGDSALYFCASSAGDRQETQYFGPGTRLLVL.

The chain uses TRBV20-1 and TRBJ2-3; a weak D match, TRBD2 (5 bases). V gave up 0 bases and J gave up 2 bases, with 9 bases separating them. This CDR3 is 14 amino acids long. CDR1 and CDR2 from the germline V gene are DFQATT and SNEGSKA (reference sequence). The CDR3 protein is CSARDGGSTDTQYF. As DNA, the CDR3 is TGCAGTGCTAGAGATGGAGGCTCCACAGATACGCAGTATTTT.

V usage is TRBV2 and J usage is TRBJ1-2, with a tentative D call TRBD1 (5 bases). The CDR3 sequence is 12 residues long. Trimming took off 5 bases at V and 8 bases at J, with 12 bases between the two ends. Germline V lookup: CDR1 SNHLY, CDR2 FYNNEI. CDR3: CASSSGVEGYTF. The CDR3 nucleotides are TGTGCCAGCAGTTCGGGGGTAGAGGGCTACACCTTC.

CDR3 loop: CSARTGTVRSFF. CDR3 coding DNA: TGCAGTGCCCGGACGGGGACAGTGAGGTCTTTCTTT. The chain has TRBV20-1 and TRBJ1-1; 7 nucleotides line up with TRBD1. V lost 6 bases, J lost 12 bases, and 13 bases stayed unmatched. In germline, CDR1 is DFQATT, CDR2 SNEGSKA (reference sequence). CDR3 length: 12 amino acids.

The V call is TRBV29-1, the J call TRBJ2-2; a weak D match, TRBD2 (6 bases). This CDR3 comprises 14 residues. V lost 2 bases, J lost 2 bases, and 9 bases lay in between. The germline V gene has CDR1 SQVTM and CDR2 ANQGSEA. CDR3: CSVEPGTNTGELFF. The CDR3 coding sequence is TGCAGCGTTGAACCCGGGACTAACACCGGGGAGCTGTTTTTT.

This clonotype was recorded a few times. Here the CDR3 DNA reads TGCAGCGTTGAAGATCCCGCCGAGCCGCAATACGAGCAGTACTTC. Translated, it gives CSVEDPAEPQYEQYF. The V and J genes are TRBV29-1 and TRBJ2-7, with no clear D. CDR1 is SQVTM and CDR2 is ANQGSEA in the germline V gene. Trimming pared 0 bases from V and 4 bases from J, leaving 16 bases between. The CDR3 is 15 amino acids.

The V gene is TRBV29-1, the J gene TRBJ2-7; D is ambiguous. The length of the CDR3 is 13 residues. Germline CDR1 and CDR2: SQVTM and ANQGSEA. The V and J ends lost 6 bases and 6 bases respectively, with 18 bases between them. CDR3 bases: TGCAGCGTGGGAAACGCCCGGACGGGCGAGCAGTACTTC. Protein: CSVGNARTGEQYF.

This clonotype was counted a single time. The rearrangement uses TRBV13 and TRBJ2-3, with 10 bases identical to TRBD2. Germline V gene lookup returns CDR1 PRHDT and CDR2 FYEKMQ (reference sequence). The CDR3 sequence is 20 residues long. V lost 9 bases, J lost 0 bases, and 21 bases stayed unmatched. In nucleotides, the CDR3 is TGTGCCAGTCCGCAGCAGATCCTTAGCGGGGGGCCGTCTAGCACAGATACGCAGTATTTT. It codes for CASPQQILSGGPSSTDTQYF. Full variable domain (outside the CDR3, taken from reference TRBV13 and TRBJ2-3): AAGVIQSPRHLIKEKRETATLKCYPIPRHDTVYWYQQGPGQDPQFLISFYEKMQSDKGSIPDRFSAQQFSDYHSELNMSSLELGDSALYFCASPQQILSGGPSSTDTQYFGPGTRLTVL.

The sample holds one count of this clonotype. This sequence joins TRBV12-3 or TRBV12-4 and TRBJ2-5, with D maybe TRBD1 (6 bases). V was cut by 3 bases and J by 4 bases, with 15 bases left in between. This CDR3 region has 15 residues. CDR3 amino acids: CASSFRQEDGETQYF. The CDR3 DNA follows: TGTGCCAGCAGTTTCAGACAGGAGGACGGAGAGACCCAGTACTTC.

This chain uses TRBV7-3 with TRBJ2-5; 8 positions agree with TRBD1. Germline V gives CDR1 SGHTA, CDR2 FQGTGA. The CDR3 sequence is 15 residues long. With V trimmed by 0 bases and J by 1 base, 1 base remained unmatched. The CDR3 sequence: CASSLTGTGQETQYF. CDR3 DNA: TGTGCCAGCAGCTTAACCGGGACAGGCCAAGAGACCCAGTACTTC.

The rearrangement uses TRBV29-1 and TRBJ1-2; D unresolved. The ends were cut back, 3 bases at V and 2 bases at J, with 13 bases in the middle. Germline CDR1 and CDR2: SQVTM and ANQGSEA. There are 14 residues in the CDR3. The CDR3: CSVEGRSTNYGYTF. Written as DNA, the CDR3 is TGCAGCGTTGAGGGAAGGTCGACGAACTATGGCTACACCTTC.

The V gene is TRBV7-9, the J gene TRBJ1-1, with unresolved D. The CDR3 has 15 residues. CDR1 and CDR2 (germline): SEHNR, FQNEAQ (reference sequence). Trimming shortened V by 1 base and J by 0 bases, and 9 bases separated the two germline ends. In nucleotides, the CDR3 is TGTGCCAGCAGCTTAGGTGGGATCATGAACACTGAAGCTTTCTTT. Protein sequence: CASSLGGIMNTEAFF.

The chain combines TRBV6-5 with TRBJ1-3; D possibly corresponds to TRBD1 (6 bases). The germline gives CDR1 MNHEY, CDR2 SVGAGI. The CDR3 contains 13 residues. Trimming shortened V by 2 bases and J by 4 bases, and 6 bases separated the two germline ends. The CDR3: CASSYGGGNTIYF. The CDR3 coding sequence is TGTGCCAGCAGTTACGGGGGCGGAAACACCATATATTTT.

This rearrangement joins TRBV29-1 to TRBJ2-7; 9 nucleotides agree with TRBD1. The CDR3 contains 18 residues. CDR1 SQVTM and CDR2 ANQGSEA come from the germline V gene. J lost 2 bases, V lost 1 base, and 15 bases had no gene match. Written as DNA, the CDR3 is TGCAGCGTTGAAGGGTATTCGAGGGACAGGGAGGGGGCCTACGAGCAGTACGTC. It encodes CSVEGYSRDREGAYEQYV.

The chain carries TRBV20-1 and TRBJ2-1, with 8 bases aligning to TRBD1. With 1 base clipped from V and 9 bases from J, the junction kept 14 bases outside the gene matches. Germline V gene sequence: CDR1 DFQATT, CDR2 SNEGSKA (reference sequence). The CDR3 consists of 16 residues. The DNA for the CDR3 is TGCAGTGCTAGAGCCGAGGCCTCCAGGGGGCTTGGTGAGCAGTTCTTC. It encodes CSARAEASRGLGEQFF.

This clonotype showed up just once. The CDR3 DNA follows: TGTGCCAGCAGTTTGGGACAGCAGCAGCCCCAGCATTTT. It specifies CASSLGQQQPQHF. The rearrangement links TRBV27 to TRBJ1-5, with TRBD1 matching over 7 bases. Germline CDR1 is MNHEY and CDR2 is SMNVEV (reference sequence). This CDR3 spans 13 amino acids. V lost 3 bases and J lost 7; bases outside the gene matches: 3.

In its sample, this clonotype was seen once. V gene TRBV5-1 combines with J gene TRBJ2-5; D not certain. Germline V gene data show CDR1 as SGHRS and CDR2 as YFSETQ. CDR3 length: 13 amino acids. The V end was cut by 3 bases, the J end by 2 bases, with 8 bases between. The CDR3 is CASSSVEQETQYF. The CDR3 DNA is TGCGCCAGCAGCTCGGTTGAACAAGAGACCCAGTACTTC.

V gene TRBV9 combines with J gene TRBJ2-3; D is ambiguous. The germline V gene has CDR1 SGDLS and CDR2 YYNGEE. The CDR3 totals 14 residues. V was shortened by 3 bases and J by 4 bases, with 12 bases between the two germline ends. CDR3 in amino acids: CASSAGLGSDTQYF. The CDR3 bases are TGTGCCAGCAGCGCCGGTCTAGGTTCAGATACGCAGTATTTT.

This chain links TRBV9 with TRBJ2-1; 13 bases map to TRBD2. CDR1 is SGDLS and CDR2 is YYNGEE in the germline V gene. Trimming cost V 3 bases and J 4 bases; bases outside gene matches: 4. There are 16 residues in the CDR3. CDR3: CASSAGLAGAYNEQFF. Written as DNA, the CDR3 is TGTGCCAGCAGCGCCGGACTAGCGGGGGCATACAATGAGCAGTTCTTC.

The rearrangement joins TRBV6-1 to TRBJ1-4; a possible D gene is TRBD1 (5 bases). Trimming removed 6 bases at V and 3 bases at J, with 23 bases between. Germline V gene data show CDR1 as MNHNS and CDR2 as SASEGT. The CDR3 is made up of 18 amino acids. The CDR3 DNA reads as TGTGCCAGCAGACACAGGACGGCACTAAGGGCTTCTAATGAAAAACTGTTTTTT. Encoded protein: CASRHRTALRASNEKLFF.

The rearrangement links TRBV29-1 to TRBJ2-7; D is unresolved. The germline V gene encodes CDR1 SQVTM and CDR2 ANQGSEA. The CDR3 runs 14 residues. Trimming took 2 bases from V and 2 from J, leaving 13 bases between them. CDR3 sequence reads: CSVELQVSPYEQYF. In DNA, the CDR3 is TGCAGCGTTGAATTGCAGGTATCTCCCTACGAGCAGTACTTC.

This chain joins TRBV4-2 and TRBJ1-1; D gene unclear. The germline V gene has CDR1 LGHNA and CDR2 YNFKEQ. The V gene lost 1 base and the J gene lost 1 base, with 4 bases spanning the gap. This CDR3 has 13 residues. The CDR3 loop reads CASSQARNTEAFF. The CDR3 DNA follows: TGTGCCAGCAGCCAAGCCAGGAACACTGAAGCTTTCTTT.

The chain is built from TRBV15 and TRBJ2-7; 7 bases map to TRBD1. This CDR3 contains 14 residues. Germline CDR1 and CDR2: LNHNV and YYDKDF (reference sequence). Losses at the gene ends were 3 bases for V and 4 bases for J; bases not matched to a gene: 6. CDR3 sequence reads: CATSSEGTAYEQYV. Written as DNA, the CDR3 is TGTGCCACCAGCAGTGAGGGGACAGCATACGAGCAGTACGTC.

J is TRBJ1-2 and V is TRBV2; no clear D gene. CDR1 is SNHLY, CDR2 FYNNEI, per germline. V dropped 0 bases and J dropped 4 bases, with 9 bases sitting between them. The CDR3 covers 14 residues. The CDR3, as DNA: TGTGCCAGCAGTGAAGCGGCAGACCTCTATGGCTACACCTTC. Translation gives CASSEAADLYGYTF.

This chain uses TRBV27 with TRBJ2-7; D may be TRBD1 (6 bases). The V gene's germline CDR1 is MNHEY and CDR2 SMNVEV (reference sequence). Trimming took 6 bases from V and 4 from J, leaving 16 bases between them. This CDR3 is 14 amino acids long. The CDR3 coding sequence is TGTGCCAGCAGCCCGGCGGCCAGGGGTTACGAGCAGTACGTC. This encodes CASSPAARGYEQYV.

The CDR3, as DNA: TGTGCCAGCAGCGTGAGTCCGTGGGCTTTCTTT. Its translation is CASSVSPWAFF. The chain recombines TRBV9 with TRBJ1-1; D remains ambiguous. The V end lost 2 bases, the J end lost 11 bases, and 10 bases lay between the germline ends. Germline CDR1 SGDLS, CDR2 YYNGEE. The CDR3 runs to 11 residues.

The chain employs TRBV7-9 and TRBJ1-2; perhaps TRBD1 as D (6 bases). Germline V CDR1 and CDR2: SEHNR, FQNEAQ (reference sequence). The CDR3 loop spans 14 amino acids. Trimming removed 1 base from V and 7 bases from J, with 13 bases in between. The CDR3 is CASSLGTDVFGYTF. CDR3 DNA sequence: TGTGCCAGCAGCTTAGGGACAGACGTATTTGGCTACACCTTC. Full variable domain (rest looked up from reference TRBV7-9 and TRBJ1-2): DTGVSQNPRHKITKRGQNVTFRCDPISEHNRLYWYRQTLGQGPEFLTYFQNEAQLEKSRLLSDRFSAERPKGSFSTLEIQRTEQGDSAMYLCASSLGTDVFGYTFGSGTRLTVV.

This chain uses TRBV29-1 with TRBJ1-1; D might be TRBD1 (5 bases). Between the trimmed V and J ends, which lost 3 bases and 2 bases, there was a span of 10 bases. CDR3 length: 13 amino acids. Germline CDR1 is SQVTM and CDR2 is ANQGSEA. CDR3 loop: CSVDGTVNTEAFF. The CDR3 bases are TGCAGCGTTGATGGGACGGTTAACACTGAAGCTTTCTTT.